This T cell receptor beta chain appears in the sequencing data of a study of shared clonotypes between healthy human individuals. CD45RO-negative cells were positively selected for CCR7, leaving out terminally differentiated effector memory CD45RA+ cells. The data were produced by immunoSEQ multiplex PCR, yet TCRdb's version contains in-frame clones alone and is incomplete. The sample lists roughly 770,000 clones, 96% seen once, with less than 0.3% in the top ten. The CDR3 runs 13 residues. Per the germline V gene, CDR1 is SGHDN and CDR2 is FVKESK. V lost 5 bases and J 2 bases, leaving 10 bases between the germline ends.

The rearrangement links TRBV14 to TRBJ2-7; D might be TRBD2 (6 bases). Source material: naive CD8+ T cells sorted from blood. This receptor was identified in a man aged 25 to 40 in good health. Here the CDR3 reads CASSIGRTYEQYF. CDR3 coding DNA: TGTGCCAGCAGCATCGGGAGAACCTACGAGCAGTACTTC.